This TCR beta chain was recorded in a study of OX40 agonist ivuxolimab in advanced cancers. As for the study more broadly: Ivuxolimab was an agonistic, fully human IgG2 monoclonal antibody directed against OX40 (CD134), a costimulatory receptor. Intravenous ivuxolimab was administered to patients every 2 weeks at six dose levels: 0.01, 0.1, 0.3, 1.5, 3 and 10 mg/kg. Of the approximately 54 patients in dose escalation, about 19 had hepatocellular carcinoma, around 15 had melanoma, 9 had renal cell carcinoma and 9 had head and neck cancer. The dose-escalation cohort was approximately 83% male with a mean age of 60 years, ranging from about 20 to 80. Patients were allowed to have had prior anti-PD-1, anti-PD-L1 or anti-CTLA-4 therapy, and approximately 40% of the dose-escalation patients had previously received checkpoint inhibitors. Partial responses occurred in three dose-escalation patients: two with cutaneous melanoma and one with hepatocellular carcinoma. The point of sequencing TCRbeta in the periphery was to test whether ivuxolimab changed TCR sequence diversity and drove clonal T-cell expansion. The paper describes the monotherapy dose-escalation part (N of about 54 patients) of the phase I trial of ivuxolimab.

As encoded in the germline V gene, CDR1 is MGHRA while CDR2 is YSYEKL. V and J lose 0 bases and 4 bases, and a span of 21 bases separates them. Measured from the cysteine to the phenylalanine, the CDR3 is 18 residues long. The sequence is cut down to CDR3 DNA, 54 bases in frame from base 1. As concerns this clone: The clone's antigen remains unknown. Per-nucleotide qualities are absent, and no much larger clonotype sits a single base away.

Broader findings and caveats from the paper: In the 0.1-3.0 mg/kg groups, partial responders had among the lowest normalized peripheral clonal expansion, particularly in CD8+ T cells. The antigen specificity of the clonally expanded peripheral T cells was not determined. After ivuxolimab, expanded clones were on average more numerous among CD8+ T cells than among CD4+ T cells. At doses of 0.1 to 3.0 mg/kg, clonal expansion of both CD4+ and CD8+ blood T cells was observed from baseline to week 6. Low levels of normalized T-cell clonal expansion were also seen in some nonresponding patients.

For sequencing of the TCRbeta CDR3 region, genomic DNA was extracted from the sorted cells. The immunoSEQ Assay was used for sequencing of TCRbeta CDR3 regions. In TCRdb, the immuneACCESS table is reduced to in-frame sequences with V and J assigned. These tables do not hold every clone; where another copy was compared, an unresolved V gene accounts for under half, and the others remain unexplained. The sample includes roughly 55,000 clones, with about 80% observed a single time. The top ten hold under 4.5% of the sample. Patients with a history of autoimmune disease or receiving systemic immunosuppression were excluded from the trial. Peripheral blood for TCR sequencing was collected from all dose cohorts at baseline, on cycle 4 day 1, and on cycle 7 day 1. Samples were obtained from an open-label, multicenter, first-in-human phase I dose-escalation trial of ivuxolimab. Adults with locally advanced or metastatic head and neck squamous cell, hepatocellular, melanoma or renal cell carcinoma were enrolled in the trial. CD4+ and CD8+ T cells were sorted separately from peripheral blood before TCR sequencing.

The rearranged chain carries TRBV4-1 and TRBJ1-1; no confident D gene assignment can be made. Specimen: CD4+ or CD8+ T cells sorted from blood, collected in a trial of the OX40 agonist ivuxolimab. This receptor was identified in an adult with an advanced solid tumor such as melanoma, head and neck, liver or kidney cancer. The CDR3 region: CASSQEARGLGPGTEAFF. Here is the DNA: TGCGCCAGCAGCCAAGAGGCCCGGGGTTTGGGCCCTGGCACTGAAGCTTTCTTT.